The 10 T cell receptor beta chains below were found in one sample sequenced in a study of shared clonotypes between healthy human individuals. The assay was immunoSEQ multiplex PCR, and TCRdb's table has in-frame clones only and misses some. Seen here are about 2.1 million clones, about 92% observed once, and the top ten hold roughly 1.8%. Terminally differentiated effector memory CD45RA+ cells were excluded by CCR7 positive selection of CD45RO-negative cells. The specimen sequenced was naive CD8+ T cells from PBMCs. These TCRs come from a man between 18 and 35 years old in good health. Some clones in this sample may be carry-over from other donors' samples.

V and J are TRBV15 and TRBJ2-5; D remains unclear. Trimming pared 0 bases from V and 5 bases from J, leaving 22 bases between. Germline V gene lookup returns CDR1 LNHNV and CDR2 YYDKDF (reference sequence). The CDR3 totals 18 residues. The DNA for the CDR3 is TGTGCCACCAGCAGAGACCCGTCTTTGGGCCAAGAGGAGGAGACCCAGTACTTC. This codes for CATSRDPSLGQEEETQYF.

The chain recombines TRBV10-3 with TRBJ2-1; 10 bases agree with TRBD2. Germline-derived CDR1 and CDR2 are ENHRY and SYGVKD. The trim removed 6 bases at V and 9 bases at J, leaving 8 bases unmatched. The CDR3 is 14 residues long. CDR3 sequence reads: CAIRAGTSAGEQFF. The CDR3 nucleotides are TGTGCCATCAGAGCCGGGACTAGCGCGGGTGAGCAGTTCTTC.

The chain recombines TRBV5-1 with TRBJ1-4; maybe TRBD1 (6 bases). CDR1 is SGHRS, CDR2 YFSETQ, per germline. V shed 3 bases and J shed 4 bases, with 13 bases lying between them. The CDR3 totals 15 residues. The CDR3 here is CASSWGGGNNEKLFF. CDR3 bases: TGCGCCAGCAGCTGGGGGGGCGGTAATAATGAAAAACTGTTTTTT.

V gene TRBV6-4 combines with J gene TRBJ1-1, with D maybe TRBD1 (5 bases). The CDR3 is made up of 14 amino acids. With 0 bases removed from V and 3 bases from J, the gap between germline ends came to 8 bases. CDR1 is MRHNA and CDR2 is SNTAGT in the germline V gene. The CDR3 sequence: CASSDSGRHTEAFF. CDR3 DNA: TGTGCCAGCAGTGACTCGGGACGACACACTGAAGCTTTCTTT.

The chain links TRBV5-4 to TRBJ2-5, with a possible D match to TRBD2 (5 bases). V gave up 4 bases and J gave up 4 bases, with 14 bases separating them. Germline V CDR1 and CDR2: SGHNT, YYREEE (reference sequence). This CDR3 is built from 14 residues. CDR3 DNA: TGTGCCAGCAGCCGAGGGTATGTCGGAGAGACCCAGTACTTC. This encodes CASSRGYVGETQYF.

This rearrangement joins TRBV27 to TRBJ1-2; no definite D call. V was shortened by 4 bases and J by 0 bases, with 12 bases between the two germline ends. The germline V gene has CDR1 MNHEY and CDR2 SMNVEV (reference sequence). This CDR3 spans 15 amino acids. CDR3 amino acids: CASSWAALTNYGYTF. The CDR3 nucleotides are TGTGCCAGCAGTTGGGCAGCCCTCACTAACTATGGCTACACCTTC.

The V and J genes are TRBV13 and TRBJ1-4; 7 nucleotides match TRBD1. The CDR3 runs 16 residues. V lost 4 bases and J lost 6; bases outside the gene matches: 11. Germline values: CDR1 PRHDT, CDR2 FYEKMQ (reference sequence). CDR3 nucleotides: TGTGCCAGCAGCTCCACCTACAGGGGACGTTATGAAAAACTGTTTTTT. This translates into CASSSTYRGRYEKLFF.

The chain couples TRBV5-1 to TRBJ2-7, with 7 bases lining up with TRBD1. Germline lookup yields CDR1 SGHRS and CDR2 YFSETQ. The CDR3 length is 16 residues. The J segment lost 0 bases and the V segment lost 4 bases, leaving 10 bases of the junction unmatched. The chain's CDR3 is CASSPALTGRSYEQYF. The DNA for the CDR3 is TGCGCCAGCAGCCCCGCGTTGACAGGGCGCTCCTACGAGCAGTACTTC.

The chain carries TRBV29-1 and TRBJ2-1, with TRBD2 matching over 8 bases. CDR3 length: 14 residues. V was clipped by 6 bases and J by 9 bases; unmatched bases: 13. The germline V gene has CDR1 SQVTM and CDR2 ANQGSEA. The CDR3 DNA sequence: TGCAGCGTCGGTCCAGCGGGAGAGTTTGGTGAGCAGTTCTTC. Residues: CSVGPAGEFGEQFF.

V gene TRBV19 combines with J gene TRBJ2-1; 7 nucleotides match TRBD2. Germline CDR1 and CDR2: LNHDA and SQIVND (reference sequence). After removal of 1 base from V and 4 bases from J, the junction contained 10 bases not matched to a gene. The CDR3 is 17 residues long. CDR3 DNA: TGTGCCAGTAGTATAGTTGTGGGGCTAGCGGCGTACAATGAGCAGTTCTTC. Translated: CASSIVVGLAAYNEQFF.